This is a list of T cell receptor beta chains from one sample in a study of blood T cell repertoires in COVID-19. Here immunoSEQ multiplex PCR was the method, and the copy in TCRdb shows in-frame clones only, minus some. The repertoire holds 200,000 to 250,000 clones, with 65% to 85% as singletons. Input material: peripheral blood. The receptors come from a human donor in a cohort sampled during active COVID-19. Both conserved end residues are part of each CDR3. The order of the fields is J gene, V gene, D gene, clone size, CDR3 DNA, CDR3 protein. D genes are given only for firm matches. Only part of the rows carry a size: once, few, many, or a class if the clone is expanded.

>TRBJ2-1|TRBV27|NA|NA
TGTGCCAGCAGGGGTAGCGGCTACAATGAGCGGTTCTTC
CASRGSGYNERFF
>TRBJ1-3|TRBV7-8|NA|NA
TGTGCCAGCAGCTTATCTAACACCATATATTTT
CASSLSNTIYF
>TRBJ1-1|TRBV11-1|NA|NA
TGTGCCAGCAGCCCTACAGGGAACACTGAAGCTTTCTTT
CASSPTGNTEAFF
>TRBJ1-5|TRBV15|NA|NA
TGTGCCACCAGCAGAGATCAAAACTTCCCTCAGCCCCAGCATTTT
CATSRDQNFPQPQHF
>TRBJ1-5|TRBV2|TRBD1|NA
TGTGCCAGCAGTGGGATACAGGGGGGACAGCCCCAGCATTTT
CASSGIQGGQPQHF
>TRBJ2-1|TRBV5-8|TRBD2|once
TGTGCCAGCAGCTTGGCTGGGACTAGCGGGAGTTTCGATGAGCAGTTCTTC
CASSLAGTSGSFDEQFF
>TRBJ1-6|TRBV28|TRBD1|NA
TGTGCCAGCAGTTTGGGACAGGGGGATTCACCCCTCCACTTT
CASSLGQGDSPLHF
>TRBJ1-1|TRBV6-5|NA|few
TGTGCCAGCAGTTGGGGACTTTCCCTTGGCGGCACTGAAGCTTTCTTT
CASSWGLSLGGTEAFF
>TRBJ2-1|TRBV9|TRBD2|NA
TGTGCCAGCAGCGCCTCTGGACTAGCGGGTAATGAGCAGTTCTTC
CASSASGLAGNEQFF
>TRBJ1-3|TRBV6-5|NA|NA
TGTGCCAGCATGAGAGGGATTCTTTTAGACACCATATATTTT
CASMRGILLDTIYF
>TRBJ1-1|TRBV19|TRBD1|many
TGTGCCAGTAGTGTAACAGGGGGGAACACTGAAGCTTTCTTT
CASSVTGGNTEAFF
>TRBJ1-5|TRBV5-8|NA|NA
TGTGCCAGCAGCTTGTTTGGACAGCTTAATCAGCCCCAGCATTTT
CASSLFGQLNQPQHF
>TRBJ1-1|TRBV18|NA|NA
TGTGCCAGCTCACCGGGGGCGGCCACTGAAGCTTTCTTT
CASSPGAATEAFF
>TRBJ2-3|TRBV24-1|NA|NA
TGTGCCACCATGGAGAACACAGATACGCAGTATTTT
CATMENTDTQYF
>TRBJ1-2|TRBV14|TRBD1|NA
TGTGCCAGCAGCCAACACCAGGGGGACGGAGGCTACACCTTC
CASSQHQGDGGYTF
>TRBJ2-2|TRBV18|NA|few
TGTGCCAGCTCACTCCCTGGGCCCGGGGAGCTGTTTTTT
CASSLPGPGELFF
>TRBJ1-3|TRBV18|NA|NA
TGTGCCAGCTCACGGGCCAAGGATCCTGGAAACACCATATATTTT
CASSRAKDPGNTIYF
>TRBJ2-3|TRBV7-8|TRBD1|NA
TGTGCCAGCAGCTTAATATCGGGTGCGACAGGGAGCACAGATACGCAGTATTTT
CASSLISGATGSTDTQYF
>TRBJ2-2|TRBV24-1|NA|few
TGTGCCACCAGTTACCCCGGTAACACCGGGGAGCTGTTTTTT
CATSYPGNTGELFF
>TRBJ2-5|TRBV19|NA|NA
TGTGCCAGTAGAAACAGAAACCAAGAGACCCAGTACTTC
CASRNRNQETQYF
>TRBJ2-7|TRBV23-1|TRBD1|few
TGCGCCAGCACCATTGGGACAGGTGTCTCCTACGAGCAGTACTTC
CASTIGTGVSYEQYF
>TRBJ2-3|TRBV24-1|NA|many
TGTGCCACCGGGGCCCCGACCAGCACAGATACGCAGTATTTT
CATGAPTSTDTQYF
>TRBJ1-4|TRBV27|TRBD1|NA
TGTGCCAGCACTACGGACAGGGGCGGTGAAAAACTGTTTTTT
CASTTDRGGEKLFF
>TRBJ2-4|TRBV2|TRBD2|NA
TGTGCCAGCAGGGAAGAGGCTAGCGGGGGGTCCAAAAACATTCAGTACTTC
CASREEASGGSKNIQYF
>TRBJ2-2|TRBV9|TRBD1|NA
TGTGCCAGCAGCGTAGCTCCGGGACAGGGTGGGCACGGGGAGCTGTTTTTT
CASSVAPGQGGHGELFF
>TRBJ1-6|TRBV3-1/TRBV3-2|NA|few
TGTGCCAGCAGCCGAATCAGCTCCTATAATTCACCCCTCCACTTT
CASSRISSYNSPLHF
>TRBJ2-4|TRBV5-4|TRBD2|NA
TGTGCCAGCAGCTTGGGTGGTAGCGGGGGGGCCTCGGACATTCAGTACTTC
CASSLGGSGGASDIQYF
>TRBJ1-5|TRBV7-2|NA|NA
TGTGCCAGCAGCTTACAGGGATCTTTGGGCAATCAGCCCCAGCATTTT
CASSLQGSLGNQPQHF
>TRBJ2-1|TRBV7-2|NA|NA
TGTGCCAGCAGCAGCGACGGGTCCCCGGGGTACAATGAGCAGTTCTTC
CASSSDGSPGYNEQFF
>TRBJ1-6|TRBV4-2|NA|NA
TGTGCCAGCAGCCAAGTCGGTACAGAGCATTCACCCCTCCACTTT
CASSQVGTEHSPLHF
>TRBJ2-7|TRBV5-6|NA|NA
TGTGCCAGCAGCTTGATGGTGGCAGGATTTGGGGAGCAGTACTTC
CASSLMVAGFGEQYF
>TRBJ1-1|TRBV3-1/TRBV3-2|NA|NA
TGTGCCAGCAGCCAAGGGGGCTGGAACACTGAAGCTTTCTTT
CASSQGGWNTEAFF
>TRBJ1-5|TRBV6-2/TRBV6-3|NA|NA
TGTGCCAGCAGTCCCGGACAGTCCCTTAGCAATCAGCCCCAGCATTTT
CASSPGQSLSNQPQHF
>TRBJ1-1|TRBV28|NA|few
TGTGCCAGCAGGAGCTACACTGAAGCTTTCTTT
CASRSYTEAFF
>TRBJ1-5|TRBV6-1|NA|few
TGTGCCAGCAGTGAAGAGCTTAGCAATCAGCCCCAGCATTTT
CASSEELSNQPQHF
>TRBJ1-5|TRBV9|NA|many
TGTGCCAGCAGCGTCGGGACAACCAGCAATCAGCCCCAGCATTTT
CASSVGTTSNQPQHF
>TRBJ1-1|TRBV28|NA|NA
TGTGCCAGCAGCCCCGGGAGAAACACTGAAGCTTTCTTT
CASSPGRNTEAFF
>TRBJ1-2|TRBV19|NA|once
TGTGCCAGTAGCACCGCGGGGGGGCTTAGGGGCTACACCTTC
CASSTAGGLRGYTF
>TRBJ2-7|TRBV6-2/TRBV6-3|TRBD1|few
TGTGCCAGCAGTTACGGGGACAGGGGCTACGAGCAGTACTTC
CASSYGDRGYEQYF
>TRBJ1-4|TRBV20-1|NA|NA
TGCAGTGCTTGTGACTCTAATGAAAAACTGTTTTTT
CSACDSNEKLFF
>TRBJ2-3|TRBV3-1/TRBV3-2|NA|few
TGTGCCAGCAGCCACACCCCCCGGGGGGCCCGGACAGATACGCAGTATTTT
CASSHTPRGARTDTQYF